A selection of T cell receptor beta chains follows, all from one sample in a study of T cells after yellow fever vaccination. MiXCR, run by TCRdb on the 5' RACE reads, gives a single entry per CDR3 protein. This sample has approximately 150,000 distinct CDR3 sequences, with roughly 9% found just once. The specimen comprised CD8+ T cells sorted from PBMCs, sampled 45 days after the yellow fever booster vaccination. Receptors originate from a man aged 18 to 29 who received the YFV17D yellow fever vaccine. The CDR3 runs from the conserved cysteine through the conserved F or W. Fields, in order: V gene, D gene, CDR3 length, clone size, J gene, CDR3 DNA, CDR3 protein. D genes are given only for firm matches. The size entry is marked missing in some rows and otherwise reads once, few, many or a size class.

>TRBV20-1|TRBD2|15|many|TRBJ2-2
TGCAGTGCTAGAGGGACTAGCGGGGAATCCGGGGAGCTGTTTTTT
CSARGTSGESGELFF
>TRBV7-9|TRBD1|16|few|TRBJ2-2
TGTGCCAGCAGCCAGAACCGGGACAGGGGGTCCGGGGAGCTGTTTTTT
CASSQNRDRGSGELFF
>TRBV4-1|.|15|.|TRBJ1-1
TGCGCCAGCAGCCAAACAGGGCGAGGGAACACTGAAGCTTTCTTT
CASSQTGRGNTEAFF
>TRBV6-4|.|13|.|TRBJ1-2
TGTGCCAGCAGTGAGACCCCGGGGTATGGCTACACCTTC
CASSETPGYGYTF
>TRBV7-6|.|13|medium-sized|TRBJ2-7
TGTGCCAGCAGCTTAGGTCTCTCCTACGAGCAGTACTTC
CASSLGLSYEQYF
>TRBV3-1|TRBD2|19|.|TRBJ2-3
TGTGCCAGCAGCGGTCCGGCTCGGCATGGGGACTATCGTGTAGATACGCAGTATTTT
CASSGPARHGDYRVDTQYF
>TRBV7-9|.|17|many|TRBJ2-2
TGTGCCAGCAGCTACCCCTACAGGGCCGCGAACACCGGGGAGCTGTTTTTT
CASSYPYRAANTGELFF
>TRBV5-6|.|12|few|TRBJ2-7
TGTGCCAGCAGCTTGGTTTCGGACGAGCAGTACTTC
CASSLVSDEQYF
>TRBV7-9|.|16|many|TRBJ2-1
TGTGCCAGCAGCTTTACTCGTGGGTCGACCTACAATGAGCAGTTCTTC
CASSFTRGSTYNEQFF
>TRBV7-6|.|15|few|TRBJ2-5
TGTGCCAGCAGCCTCTACCCCCGGGGCCGGGAGACCCAGTACTTC
CASSLYPRGRETQYF
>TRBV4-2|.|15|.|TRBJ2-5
TGTGCCAGCAGCCAAGGGGCTAGAGGTGTGGAGACCCAGTACTTC
CASSQGARGVETQYF
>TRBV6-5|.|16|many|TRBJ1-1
TGTGCCAGCAGTTACTCGACGTACAGGGATCTCACTGAAGCTTTCTTT
CASSYSTYRDLTEAFF
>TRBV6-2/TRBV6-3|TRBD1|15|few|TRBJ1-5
TGTGCCAGCAGTCCGGACAGGGGGAGCAATCAGCCCCAGCATTTT
CASSPDRGSNQPQHF
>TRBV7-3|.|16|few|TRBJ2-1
TGTGCCAGCAGTCATAACGCTGGGAGGTCCTACAATGAGCAGTTCTTC
CASSHNAGRSYNEQFF
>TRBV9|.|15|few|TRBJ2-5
TGTGCCAGCAGCCTTACAGGTTATTTCCAAGAGACCCAGTACTTC
CASSLTGYFQETQYF
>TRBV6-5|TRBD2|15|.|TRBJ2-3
TGTGCCAGCAGTTTACTCTCCGGGGAGGGGGATACGCAGTATTTT
CASSLLSGEGDTQYF
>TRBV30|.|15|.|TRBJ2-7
TGTGCCTGGAGTAACCCCGTTGGGGGGCCCTACGAGCAGTACTTC
CAWSNPVGGPYEQYF
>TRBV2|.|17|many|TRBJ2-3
TGTGCCAGCAGTGAAGGACCCTACAGGACCGCCACAGATACGCAGTATTTT
CASSEGPYRTATDTQYF
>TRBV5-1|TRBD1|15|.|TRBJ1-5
TGCGCCAGCAGCATAGGACAGGGTGGCAATCAGCCCCAGCATTTT
CASSIGQGGNQPQHF
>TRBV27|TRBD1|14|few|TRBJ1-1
TGTGCCAGCAGTTTGTACAGGGGTAGCGCTGAAGCTTTCTTT
CASSLYRGSAEAFF
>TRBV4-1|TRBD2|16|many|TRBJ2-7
TGCGCCAGCAGCCAAGAGGGGGGAGGGGATCCCTACGAGCAGTACTTC
CASSQEGGGDPYEQYF
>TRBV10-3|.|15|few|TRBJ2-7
TGTGCCATCAGCAGATCACTACGGGGGATCCACGAGCAGTACTTC
CAISRSLRGIHEQYF
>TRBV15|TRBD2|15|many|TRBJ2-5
TGTGCCACCAGCATGGTAGCGGGGGCTTTAGAGACCCAGTACTTC
CATSMVAGALETQYF
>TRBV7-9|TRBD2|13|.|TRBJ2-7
TGTGCCAGCAGACACCCCGGCGGGGGAGAGCAGTACTTC
CASRHPGGGEQYF
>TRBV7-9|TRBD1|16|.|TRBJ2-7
TGTGCCAGCAGCTTGAGCCCCGGACAGGGGACCTACGAGCAGTACTTC
CASSLSPGQGTYEQYF
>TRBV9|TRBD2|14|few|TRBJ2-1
TGTGCCAGCAGCCAATTGACTAGCCCCAATGAGCAGTTCTTC
CASSQLTSPNEQFF
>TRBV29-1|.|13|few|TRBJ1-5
TGCAGCCCCCCCAGATATAGCAATCAGCCCCAGCATTTT
CSPPRYSNQPQHF
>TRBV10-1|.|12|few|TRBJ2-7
TGCGCCAGCAGTGAGTATATAGGGGAACAGTACTTC
CASSEYIGEQYF
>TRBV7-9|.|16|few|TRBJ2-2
TGTGCCAGCAGCTTATATGGAGGCGGACACACCGGGGAGCTGTTTTTT
CASSLYGGGHTGELFF
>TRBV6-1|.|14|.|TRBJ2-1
TGTGCCAGCAGTGATTTTGCAGGGGAGGATGAGCAGTTCTTC
CASSDFAGEDEQFF
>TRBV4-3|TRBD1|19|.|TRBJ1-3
TGCGCCAGCAGCCAAGATGTAGTAGGGGGCGTCCCCCCTGGAAACACCATATATTTT
CASSQDVVGGVPPGNTIYF
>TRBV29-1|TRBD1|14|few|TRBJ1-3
TGCAGCGTTGCCGGGACAGGGTACGGAAACACCATATATTTT
CSVAGTGYGNTIYF
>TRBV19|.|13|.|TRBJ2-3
TGTGCCCCTACGGGGGGCAACACAGATACGCAGTATTTT
CAPTGGNTDTQYF
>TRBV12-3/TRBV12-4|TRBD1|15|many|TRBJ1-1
TGTGCCAGCAGTTCTTCTGGGACAGGAAGGACTGAAGCTTTCTTT
CASSSSGTGRTEAFF
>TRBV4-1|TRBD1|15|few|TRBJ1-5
TGCGCCAGCAGCCAGACGGGACAGGGGCATCAGCCCCAGCATTTT
CASSQTGQGHQPQHF
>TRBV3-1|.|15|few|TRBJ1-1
TGTGCCAGCAGCCACCTGATGACTTATAACACTGAAGCTTTCTTT
CASSHLMTYNTEAFF
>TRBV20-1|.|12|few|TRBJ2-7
TGCAGTGCTGGAGACGGTACCTACGAGCAGTACTTC
CSAGDGTYEQYF
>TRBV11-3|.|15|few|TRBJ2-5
TGTGCCAGCAGCTTCACACCCGGGGACCAAGAGACCCAGTACTTC
CASSFTPGDQETQYF
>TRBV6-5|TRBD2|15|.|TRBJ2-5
TGTGCCAGCAGCAAAAGCGGGGGGACCCAAGAGACCCAGTACTTC
CASSKSGGTQETQYF
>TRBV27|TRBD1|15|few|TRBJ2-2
TGTGCCAGCAGTCCGGGACAGGGGAACACCGGGGAGCTGTTTTTT
CASSPGQGNTGELFF
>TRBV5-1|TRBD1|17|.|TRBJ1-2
TGCGCCAGCAGCCCTGGGACAGCCCGTTTCGTGAAGGACGGCTACACCTTC
CASSPGTARFVKDGYTF
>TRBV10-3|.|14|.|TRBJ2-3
TGTGCCATCAGTGAAACACCGAGCACAGATACGCAGTATTTT
CAISETPSTDTQYF
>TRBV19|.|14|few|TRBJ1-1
TGTGCCAGTAGTATAGGAACAGTCAACACTGAAGCTTTCTTT
CASSIGTVNTEAFF
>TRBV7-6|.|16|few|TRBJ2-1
TGTGCCAGCAGCTTAGAGTTGACGAGCTCCTACAATGAGCAGTTCTTC
CASSLELTSSYNEQFF
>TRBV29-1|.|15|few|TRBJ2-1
TGCAGCGTTGAAGAGTTACTAAGCCCTTACAATGAGCAGTTCTTC
CSVEELLSPYNEQFF
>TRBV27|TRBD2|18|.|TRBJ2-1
TGTGCCAGCAGTTTACCCGCTTTAGCGGGGGCAACCTACAATGAGCAGTTCTTC
CASSLPALAGATYNEQFF
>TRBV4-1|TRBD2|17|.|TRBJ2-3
TGCGCCAGCAGCCGAGGGACTAGCGGGGGGTTCACAGATACGCAGTATTTT
CASSRGTSGGFTDTQYF
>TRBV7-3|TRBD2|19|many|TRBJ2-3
TGTGCCAGCAGTTCTGACTGCCCTCTGACTAGCGGGGGAGGAGATACGCAGTATTTT
CASSSDCPLTSGGGDTQYF
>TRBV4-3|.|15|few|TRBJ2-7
TGCGCCAGCAGCCAAGATACGTTCGCAGCCTACGAGCAGTACTTC
CASSQDTFAAYEQYF
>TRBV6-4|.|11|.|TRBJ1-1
TGTGCCAGCAGGCAGGGTACCGAAGCTTTCTTT
CASRQGTEAFF
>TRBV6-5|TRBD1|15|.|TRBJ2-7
TGTGCCAGCAGTTACGGGGGACAGGGGGCCTACGAGCAGTACTTC
CASSYGGQGAYEQYF
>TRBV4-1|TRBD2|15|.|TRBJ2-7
TGCGCCAGCAGCCAGATTCCAGCGGGGTCCTACGAGCAGTACTTC
CASSQIPAGSYEQYF
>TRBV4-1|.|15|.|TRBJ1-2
TGCGCCAGCAGCCAAGAGGGGAGTTCTAACTATGGCTACACCTTC
CASSQEGSSNYGYTF
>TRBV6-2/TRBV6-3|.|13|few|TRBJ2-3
TGTGCCAGCAGCCCCGGGCCTGGGGATACGCAGTATTTT
CASSPGPGDTQYF
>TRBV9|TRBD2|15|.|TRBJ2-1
TGTGCCAGCAGCGTAATAGCGGGGGGACGCAATGAGCAGTTCTTC
CASSVIAGGRNEQFF
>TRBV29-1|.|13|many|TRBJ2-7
TGCAGCGTCACAACAGGGATCAGCTACGAGCAGTACTTC
CSVTTGISYEQYF
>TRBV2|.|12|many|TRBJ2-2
TGTGCCAGCACCGGGGACACCGGGGAGCTGTTTTTT
CASTGDTGELFF